Listed here are 13 T cell receptor beta chains from one sample, sequenced in a study of T cells in Graves' hyperthyroidism and ophthalmopathy. There were TCR beta CDR3 regions amplified from RNA transcripts. When the TCR CDR3 underwent first-round RT-PCR, the HTBI primer set was used. TCRdb processed the multiplex PCR reads anew with MiXCR; each CDR3 protein has one entry. The profile shows 490,000 or so distinct CDR3 sequences, less than 25% of them singletons. Input material: blood. These receptors all come from a woman in her 70s with Graves' ophthalmopathy.

The V and J genes are TRBV7-2 and TRBJ2-5; 9 bases match TRBD2. This CDR3 is 14 amino acids long. In germline, CDR1 is SGHTA, CDR2 FQGNSA. V trimming: 5 bases; J trimming: 6 bases; junction bases outside the gene matches: 7. The CDR3 protein is CASSPGLALKTQYF. The CDR3 DNA is TGTGCCAGCAGCCCAGGACTAGCGCTCAAGACCCAGTACTTC.

This chain uses TRBV29-1 with TRBJ2-1; 8 nucleotides align to TRBD1. After removal of 1 base from V and 8 bases from J, the junction contained 7 bases not matched to a gene. This CDR3 is 14 amino acids long. Germline CDR1 SQVTM, CDR2 ANQGSEA. CDR3 protein: CSVEGTGYYDEQFF. DNA of the CDR3: TGCAGCGTTGAAGGGACAGGGTATTACGATGAGCAGTTCTTC.

The gene calls are TRBV7-9 and TRBJ2-5; 7 nucleotides align to TRBD2. J was trimmed by 5 bases and V by 1 base; bases with no gene match: 4. The CDR3 contains 14 residues. The germline CDR1 and CDR2 sequences are SEHNR and FQNEAQ (reference sequence). The CDR3 coding sequence is TGTGCCAGCAGCTTAGAAGCGGGATGGGAGACCCAGTACTTC. Translation: CASSLEAGWETQYF.

This sequence joins TRBV20-1 and TRBJ2-7; D remains unclear. The CDR3 contains 10 residues. V was cut by 3 bases and J by 6 bases, with 6 bases left in between. Germline V gene data show CDR1 as DFQATT and CDR2 as SNEGSKA (reference sequence). The CDR3 DNA sequence: TGCAGTGCTAGCCCAGCCGAGCAGTACTTC. Protein sequence: CSASPAEQYF.

About this clonotype: This may stem from a read error, because a much larger clone lies one nucleotide away. V is TRBV12-3 or TRBV12-4 and J is TRBJ1-1; 7 positions match TRBD1. The CDR3 runs 14 residues. The CDR3 DNA reads as TGTGCCGGCAGTTTAGGCGCAGGGGGCACTGAAGCTTTCTTT. Its protein product is CAGSLGAGGTEAFF.

The chain carries TRBV2 and TRBJ2-2; TRBD2 aligns across 12 bases. V gave up 4 bases and J gave up 4 bases; unmatched junction bases: 1. The CDR3 loop spans 15 amino acids. Germline CDR1 is SNHLY and CDR2 is FYNNEI. CDR3 in DNA: TGTGCCAGCAGTGTACTAGCGGGAGGCACCGGGGAGCTGTTTTTT. Amino acids: CASSVLAGGTGELFF. Combining the CDR3 with reference TRBV2 and TRBJ2-2 gives the whole variable domain EPEVTQTPSHQVTQMGQEVILRCVPISNHLYFYWYRQILGQKVEFLVSFYNNEISEKSEIFDDQFSVERPDGSNFTLKIRSTKLEDSAMYFCASSVLAGGTGELFFGEGSRLTVL.

This clonotype was counted at least ten times. The chain has TRBV2 and TRBJ2-2, with TRBD2 matching 13 bases. The CDR3 totals 16 residues. J lost 4 bases, V lost 7 bases, and 6 bases had no gene match. Germline lookup yields CDR1 SNHLY and CDR2 FYNNEI. The CDR3 DNA is TGTGCCAGCACCGGACTAGCGGGAGCGAGCACCGGGGAGCTGTTTTTT. Its protein is CASTGLAGASTGELFF.

Of note for this clonotype: Mismatch with germline at one junction end may stem from a read error. This chain links TRBV12-3 or TRBV12-4 with TRBJ2-1; 7 positions agree with TRBD2. This CDR3 has 16 residues. The DNA for the CDR3 is TGTGCCAGCAAAACGGATCAGGGAGGGCGCTACAATGAGCCGTTCTTC. It translates to CASKTDQGGRYNEPFF.

This clonotype was seen more than once but under ten times. This rearrangement joins TRBV9 to TRBJ2-5; D gene unclear. The CDR3 consists of 13 residues. Looked up from germline, CDR1 is SGDLS and CDR2 is YYNGEE. Trimming pared 4 bases from V and 5 bases from J, leaving 12 bases between. The CDR3 coding sequence is TGTGCCAGCAGCCGGATTGTTGATGAGACCCAGTACTTC. It codes for CASSRIVDETQYF.

The V gene is TRBV28, the J gene TRBJ1-4; 10 bases are shared with TRBD1. This CDR3 is 15 amino acids long. Looked up from germline, CDR1 is MDHEN and CDR2 is SYDVKM. The J segment lost 8 bases and the V segment lost 5 bases, leaving 8 bases of the junction unmatched. The DNA for the CDR3 is TGTGCCAGCAGTCAAGTGGACAGGGGGTTGGAAAAACTGTTTTTT. This translates into CASSQVDRGLEKLFF.

Turning to this clonotype: This may arise from a read error, as a much more abundant clone is one base away. The genes are TRBV19 and TRBJ1-4; TRBD1 might be the D (5 bases). This CDR3 has 15 residues. The V gene lost 8 bases and the J gene lost 12 bases, with 25 bases spanning the gap. CDR1 is LNHDA, CDR2 SQIVND, per germline (reference sequence). The CDR3 DNA follows: TGTGCCAGTTCTCCGGGCCGGGAAGGAGGGGTGGAACTGTTTTTT. It codes for CASSPGREGGVELFF.

This chain connects TRBV11-2 to TRBJ2-2, with 9 bases that match TRBD1. CDR3 length: 14 residues. Germline V gives CDR1 SGHAT, CDR2 FQNNGV. Trimming took 6 bases from V and 7 from J; bases not matched to a gene: 6. The CDR3 nucleotides read TGTGCCAGCAGACGGGACAGGGAGGTCGGGGAGCTGTTTTTT. This encodes CASRRDREVGELFF.

This clonotype was observed a single time. J is TRBJ1-2 and V is TRBV7-8, with D tentatively TRBD1 (6 bases). Germline V lookup: CDR1 SGHVS, CDR2 FQNEAQ. Trimming stripped 1 base from V and 8 bases from J, with 14 bases between. The CDR3 loop spans 14 amino acids. Written as DNA, the CDR3 is TGTGCCAGCAGCTTAGTCGGGGGGCCCGGGGGCTACACCTTC. This sequence encodes CASSLVGGPGGYTF.